These T cell receptor beta chains were read from a single sample in a study of identifying expanded T cells in peripheral blood. The data were produced by immunoSEQ multiplex PCR, yet TCRdb's version contains in-frame clones alone and is incomplete. The table lists under 95,000 clones, 89% of them singletons. Material for sequencing was blood. These receptors were obtained from a person between 18 and 75 years old in good health. CDR3s leave out the opening cysteine and the closing phenylalanine or tryptophan. D genes are given only for firm matches.

v_call,j_call,d_call,cdr3_aa
TRBV15,TRBJ2-5,NA,ATSRDRKETQY
TRBV19,TRBJ2-7,TRBD2,ASRTSGSYEQY
TRBV5-1,TRBJ2-5,NA,ASSRTPTQMVWGTQY
TRBV5-1,TRBJ1-1,NA,ASSLGGAFKMNTEAF
TRBV29-1,TRBJ1-2,NA,SVEEGYGYT
TRBV11-1,TRBJ2-3,TRBD2,ASSSLAGAAITQY
TRBV30,TRBJ2-5,NA,AWSDPRATQY
TRBV9,TRBJ2-1,NA,ASSTSVSYNEQF
TRBV9,TRBJ2-1,NA,ASSGVGGSYNEQF
TRBV28,TRBJ1-5,NA,ASSRDLNQPQH
TRBV18,TRBJ2-1,NA,ASSPGGTSRF
TRBV7-9,TRBJ2-1,TRBD2,ASSPQRLATFHNEQF
TRBV28,TRBJ1-2,TRBD1,ASSSWGQFSTIDYGYT
TRBV7-6,TRBJ2-3,NA,ASSTGPGDTQY
TRBV27,TRBJ1-2,TRBD1,ASSSHGWDRGGSSGYT
TRBV7-9,TRBJ2-7,NA,ASSMDYFEQY
TRBV7-2,TRBJ2-7,NA,ASSLASVGEQY
TRBV4-3,TRBJ2-4,TRBD1,ASSQDGQDGDIQY
TRBV4-1,TRBJ2-2,TRBD1,ASSQDRTGKTGELF
TRBV5-4,TRBJ1-4,NA,ASSPSAGEEEKLF
TRBV27,TRBJ2-1,TRBD2,ASSPRRGLAQNEQF
TRBV20-1,TRBJ2-5,NA,SALQAETQY
TRBV29-1,TRBJ2-1,TRBD2,SVWLAGVTYNEQF
TRBV5-6,TRBJ1-2,NA,ASSLGVLANYGYT
TRBV6-5,TRBJ1-2,NA,ASRMGNYGYT
TRBV5-1,TRBJ2-7,TRBD1,ASSPSTGGSYEQY
TRBV5-1,TRBJ1-4,NA,ASSPGTGATNEKLF
TRBV30,TRBJ1-1,NA,AWKGDGGGNTEAF
TRBV7-9,TRBJ2-5,NA,ASSLGLATETQY
TRBV7-2,TRBJ1-2,NA,ASSFSTGYGYT
TRBV28,TRBJ1-1,NA,ASTLNTEAF
TRBV25-1,TRBJ1-5,NA,ASSESTEDSNQPQH
TRBV7-2,TRBJ2-1,TRBD2,ASSLAVTSGVDEQF
TRBV10-3,TRBJ2-1,NA,ASSYSGGDEQF
TRBV6-6,TRBJ2-2,TRBD2,ASMASGRTGELF
TRBV28,TRBJ2-5,NA,ASSSVDPRETQY
TRBV7-2,NA,TRBD1,ASSLVGQGVSTEQY
TRBV10-3,TRBJ2-5,NA,AIRQTGQETQY
TRBV30,TRBJ1-2,NA,AWTPPPGGGYGYT
TRBV30,TRBJ1-1,NA,AWTGEYTEAF
TRBV30,TRBJ1-5,NA,AWSGEYNQPQH
TRBV7-2,TRBJ1-6,NA,ASSLKSRQTISPLH
TRBV9,TRBJ2-6,NA,ASSVLAQTSSGANVLT
TRBV4-1,TRBJ1-1,NA,ASRTGLLMNTEAF
TRBV5-1,TRBJ2-7,TRBD1,ASSQGTGGPYEQY
TRBV6-1,TRBJ1-6,TRBD1,ASSERQGDNSPLH
TRBV28,TRBJ2-2,TRBD2,ASSLWRLAGGPGELF